Described below is a single T cell receptor beta chain sequence and its context. Its antigen is still unknown. CDR1 and CDR2 from the germline V gene are SSHAT and FNYEAQ (reference sequence). This CDR3 spans 14 amino acids. The V end lost 4 bases, the J end lost 8 bases, and 15 bases lay between the germline ends. The sample is drawn from a study of shared clonotypes between healthy human individuals. Findings and caveats of the study: Around 5% was the fraction of naive CD4 clonotypes found shared across four donors. Non-shared clonotypes showed lower generation probabilities than clonotypes common to all four donors.

Sorted-subset replicate PCRs used 200 ng of genomic DNA. This amount corresponded to about 29,000 T cell genomes. Libraries were prepared by immunoSEQ multiplex PCR; TCRdb keeps only in-frame clonotypes and omits some of them. Of 2 million to 2.5 million clones in the sample, 93% are singletons; the top ten hold about 0.39%. The chain has TRBV7-7 and TRBJ2-1; D uncertain. The specimen sequenced was naive CD4+ T cells from PBMCs. Subset defined: CD45RA+ positively selected. The receptor comes from a man between 18 and 35 years old in good health. Some clones in this sample may be carry-over from other donors' samples. CDR3 sequence: CASSSRAPGDEQFF. For the CDR3, the DNA is TGTGCCAGCAGCTCTCGCGCCCCCGGCGATGAGCAGTTCTTC.